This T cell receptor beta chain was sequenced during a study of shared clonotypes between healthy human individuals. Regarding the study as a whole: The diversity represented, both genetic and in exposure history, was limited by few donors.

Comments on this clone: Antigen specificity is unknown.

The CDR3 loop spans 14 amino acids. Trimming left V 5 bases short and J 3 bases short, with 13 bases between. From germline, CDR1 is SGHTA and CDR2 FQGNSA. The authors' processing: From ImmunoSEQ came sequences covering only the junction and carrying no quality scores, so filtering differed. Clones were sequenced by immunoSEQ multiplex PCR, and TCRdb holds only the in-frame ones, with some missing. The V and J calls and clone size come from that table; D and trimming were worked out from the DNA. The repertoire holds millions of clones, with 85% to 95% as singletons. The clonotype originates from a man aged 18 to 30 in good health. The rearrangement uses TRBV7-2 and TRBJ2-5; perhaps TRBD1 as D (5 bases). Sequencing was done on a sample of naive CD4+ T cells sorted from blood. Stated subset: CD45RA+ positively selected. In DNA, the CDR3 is TGTGCCAGCAGCGGGGCAGTACCAGAAGAGACCCAGTACTTC. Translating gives CASSGAVPEETQYF.